These 27 T cell receptor beta chains share one sample of origin, sequenced in a study of blood T cell repertoires in COVID-19. Clones were read by immunoSEQ multiplex PCR, and TCRdb kept only the in-frame ones, dropping some. The data contain roughly 250,000 clones, 70% to 90% of them singletons. Sequenced sample: PBMCs or T cells enriched from blood (not recorded which). The receptors here all came from a young woman who had recovered from COVID-19.

This clone was picked up a small number of times. V is TRBV7-8 and J is TRBJ2-7; 8 bases line up with TRBD1. The CDR3 runs to 13 residues. Per germline, CDR1 SGHVS and CDR2 FQNEAQ. Germline trimming cut 0 bases from V and 6 bases from J; bases unmatched to any gene: 1. The CDR3 region has the DNA TGTGCCAGCAGCTTAGCCAGGGGGCGCGAGCAGTACTTC. This codes for CASSLARGREQYF.

The chain joins TRBV28 to TRBJ2-7; D is perhaps TRBD2 (6 bases). Looked up from germline, CDR1 is MDHEN and CDR2 is SYDVKM. The CDR3 sequence is 16 residues long. Trimming removed 6 bases at V and 0 bases at J, with 18 bases between. The CDR3 sequence is CASSPAGTLSSYEQYF. The CDR3 DNA follows: TGTGCCAGCAGCCCCGCTGGGACTCTGAGCTCCTACGAGCAGTACTTC. Together with reference TRBV28 and TRBJ2-7, the CDR3 gives the full variable domain: DVKVTQSSRYLVKRTGEKVFLECVQDMDHENMFWYRQDPGLGLRLIYFSYDVKMKEKGDIPEGYSVSREKKERFSLILESASTNQTSMYLCASSPAGTLSSYEQYFGPGTRLTVT.

J is TRBJ1-2 and V is TRBV18, with D unresolved. This CDR3 spans 12 amino acids. Trimming left V 2 bases short and J 7 bases short, with 8 bases between. Looked up from germline, CDR1 is KGHSH and CDR2 is LQKENI. In nucleotides, the CDR3 is TGTGCCAGCTCACCAGAGAGGGCTGGCTACACCTTC. The encoded protein is CASSPERAGYTF.

The chain joins TRBV5-1 to TRBJ1-4; D is possibly TRBD1 (6 bases). Looked up from germline, CDR1 is SGHRS and CDR2 is YFSETQ. The CDR3 is 13 residues long. V lost 5 bases and J 7 bases, leaving 12 bases between the germline ends. The CDR3 bases are TGCGCCAGCAGACAGGGAGTGGGTGAAAAACTGTTTTTT. Encoded protein: CASRQGVGEKLFF.

The V and J genes are TRBV5-6 and TRBJ1-2; TRBD1 agrees at 8 bases. CDR1 and CDR2 (germline): SGHDT, YYEEEE. Trimming at V came to 2 bases and at J to 8 bases, leaving 5 bases not matched to a gene. This CDR3 has 13 residues. The CDR3 bases are TGTGCCAGCAGCTTTAGGACAGGGAGCGGCTACACCTTC. Translation: CASSFRTGSGYTF.

This clone has a single count. The chain carries TRBV5-1 and TRBJ2-2, with 8 nucleotides matching TRBD1. Germline CDR1 reads SGHRS; CDR2 reads YFSETQ. J lost 5 bases, V lost 6 bases, and 12 bases had no gene match. The CDR3 totals 16 residues. The CDR3 protein is CASTKGQGGVTGELFF. CDR3 sequence (DNA): TGCGCCAGCACCAAAGGACAGGGAGGAGTAACCGGGGAGCTGTTTTTT.

As regards this clone: One end of the junction does not line up with germline, which may come from a read error. The chain joins TRBV12-3 or TRBV12-4 to TRBJ1-2; no definite D call. There are 12 residues in the CDR3. CDR3 protein: CASSLVPSWPYF. CDR3 DNA sequence: TGTGCCAGCAGTTTGGTCCCTTCCTGGCCTTACTTC.

The J gene is TRBJ2-5, the V gene TRBV6-5; TRBD2 agrees at 14 bases. The CDR3 sequence is 15 residues long. Per the germline V gene, CDR1 is MNHEY and CDR2 is SVGAGI. Losses at the gene ends were 6 bases for V and 5 bases for J; bases not matched to a gene: 5. The DNA of the CDR3 is TGTGCCAGCAGCAGACTAGCGGGGGGGCATGAGACCCAGTACTTC. This gives the protein CASSRLAGGHETQYF.

V gene TRBV5-8 combines with J gene TRBJ1-5; D remains unclear. The CDR3 covers 15 residues. Germline CDR1 reads SGHTS; CDR2 reads YDEGEE. Trimming took off 4 bases at V and 6 bases at J, with 17 bases between the two ends. The CDR3 region has the DNA TGTGCCAGCAGCGGAGGACCTTCTAAAAGTCAGCCCCAGCATTTT. Amino acids: CASSGGPSKSQPQHF.

The chain carries TRBV5-8 and TRBJ1-1; D possibly corresponds to TRBD1 (6 bases). Germline values: CDR1 SGHTS, CDR2 YDEGEE. The CDR3 extends over 15 amino acids. Trimming shortened V by 1 base and J by 1 base, and 11 bases separated the two germline ends. This chain's CDR3 is CASSLQGLGNTEAFF. CDR3 in DNA: TGTGCCAGCAGCTTGCAGGGGTTGGGGAACACTGAAGCTTTCTTT.

V gene TRBV13 combines with J gene TRBJ2-7; weak D call: TRBD1 (6 bases). The CDR3 runs 15 residues. V was trimmed by 3 bases and J by 6 bases, leaving 18 bases between them. Germline lookup yields CDR1 PRHDT and CDR2 FYEKMQ (reference sequence). The CDR3 nucleotides are TGTGCCAGCAGCTTTCAGCCACCGCAGGGGCGCGAGCAGTACTTC. Translation: CASSFQPPQGREQYF.

The genes are TRBV9 and TRBJ1-1, with 8 bases fitting TRBD1. After removal of 3 bases from V and 4 bases from J, the junction contained 8 bases not matched to a gene. CDR1 SGDLS and CDR2 YYNGEE come from the germline V gene. The CDR3 extends over 15 amino acids. CDR3 in DNA: TGTGCCAGCAGCGACCAAGGACAGGGTGGCACTGAAGCTTTCTTT. Translating it yields CASSDQGQGGTEAFF.

J is TRBJ2-6 and V is TRBV7-2; D may be TRBD2 (5 bases). Germline V gives CDR1 SGHTA, CDR2 FQGNSA. The V end was cut by 0 bases, the J end by 4 bases, with 25 bases between. This CDR3 has 21 residues. The DNA for the CDR3 is TGTGCCAGCAGCTTAGCGTTTACGGGGATCTTCCTTGGGTCCGGGGCCAACGTCCTGACTTTC. Amino acid sequence: CASSLAFTGIFLGSGANVLTF.

The V call is TRBV27, the J call TRBJ2-4, with 9 bases aligning to TRBD1. This CDR3 spans 16 amino acids. The V and J ends lost 5 bases and 0 bases, in that order; junction bases with no gene match: 5. CDR1 is MNHEY, CDR2 SMNVEV, per germline (reference sequence). DNA of the CDR3: TGTGCCAGCAGTGTCGGACAGGGGATAGCCAAAAACATTCAGTACTTC. Its translation: CASSVGQGIAKNIQYF.

The CDR3 spells CASSQPDRVSEKLFF. In DNA form, the CDR3 reads TGCGCCAGCAGCCAACCAGACAGGGTTTCTGAAAAACTGTTTTTT. The V gene is TRBV4-1, the J gene TRBJ1-4, with 7 bases matching TRBD1. V lost 2 bases to trimming and J lost 7 bases; unmatched junction nucleotides: 7. Looked up from germline, CDR1 is MGHRA and CDR2 is YSYEKL. The CDR3 length is 15 residues.

The chain carries TRBV7-2 and TRBJ2-7, with TRBD1 matching 7 bases. J was trimmed by 2 bases and V by 2 bases; bases with no gene match: 6. The length of the CDR3 is 15 residues. CDR1 and CDR2 from the germline V gene are SGHTA and FQGNSA. In DNA, the CDR3 is TGTGCCAGCAGCTTATCGGTAGGGACAGCCTACGAGCAGTACTTC. It yields the protein CASSLSVGTAYEQYF.

The chain joins TRBV7-6 to TRBJ2-1; maybe TRBD1 (5 bases). Germline lookup yields CDR1 SGHVS and CDR2 FNYEAQ. V was cut by 5 bases and J by 5 bases, with 13 bases left in between. This CDR3 has 14 residues. The CDR3 DNA is TGTGCCAGCAGCGGACACACGGAAAACAATGAGCAGTTCTTC. Translating gives CASSGHTENNEQFF.

This clone was detected only a few times. The chain couples TRBV18 to TRBJ2-1; 15 nucleotides agree with TRBD2. CDR1 KGHSH and CDR2 LQKENI come from the germline V gene. Germline trimming cut 4 bases from V and 5 bases from J; bases unmatched to any gene: 6. The CDR3 is 17 residues long. In nucleotides, the CDR3 is TGTGCCAGCTCACGCGGGACTAGCGGGAGGACGGACAATGAGCAGTTCTTC. Protein: CASSRGTSGRTDNEQFF.

The gene calls are TRBV27 and TRBJ2-1; TRBD1 matches at 7 bases. V dropped 5 bases and J dropped 8; count of bases not matched to a gene: 6. The CDR3 runs to 13 residues. Germline values: CDR1 MNHEY, CDR2 SMNVEV (reference sequence). CDR3 region: CASSPRDSDEQFF. In nucleotides, the CDR3 is TGTGCCAGCAGTCCCCGGGACAGTGATGAGCAGTTCTTC.

The rearrangement links TRBV9 to TRBJ1-1; D not resolved. The CDR3 is 14 amino acids. The germline CDR1 and CDR2 sequences are SGDLS and YYNGEE. V shed 0 bases and J shed 0 bases, with 6 bases lying between them. The CDR3 nucleotides read TGTGCCAGCAGCGTAGAACAGTTGAACACTGAAGCTTTCTTT. Translating gives CASSVEQLNTEAFF.

The rearrangement uses TRBV9 and TRBJ1-1; TRBD1 is a possible D gene (6 bases). The length of the CDR3 is 16 residues. V gave up 4 bases and J gave up 1 base, with 17 bases separating them. The germline CDR1 and CDR2 sequences are SGDLS and YYNGEE. In DNA form, the CDR3 reads TGTGCCAGCAGCCGCAAGACAGGCCGGGAGAACACTGAAGCTTTCTTT. It translates to CASSRKTGRENTEAFF.

This clone is a singleton in its sample. This chain uses TRBV2 with TRBJ1-4, with D possibly TRBD1 on 5 matching bases. Germline lookup yields CDR1 SNHLY and CDR2 FYNNEI. The length of the CDR3 is 14 residues. Between the trimmed V and J ends, which lost 4 bases and 5 bases, there was a span of 11 bases. The CDR3 protein is CASSAQGMNEKLFF. In DNA form, the CDR3 reads TGTGCCAGCAGTGCCCAGGGAATGAATGAAAAACTGTTTTTT.

The V call is TRBV7-6, the J call TRBJ2-7; TRBD1 matches at 10 bases. Germline trimming cut 5 bases from V and 3 bases from J; bases unmatched to any gene: 4. CDR1 and CDR2 (germline): SGHVS, FNYEAQ. The CDR3 extends over 14 amino acids. CDR3 in amino acids: CASSQGTGDYEQYF. DNA for the CDR3: TGTGCCAGCAGCCAGGGGACAGGGGACTACGAGCAGTACTTC. Full variable domain (rest looked up from reference TRBV7-6 and TRBJ2-7): GAGVSQSPRYKVTKRGQDVALRCDPISGHVSLYWYRQALGQGPEFLTYFNYEAQQDKSGLPNDRFSAERPEGSISTLTIQRTEQRDSAMYRCASSQGTGDYEQYFGPGTRLTVT.

This clone was observed a handful of times. The chain carries TRBV15 and TRBJ1-1, with 7 bases fitting TRBD1. Germline trimming cut 0 bases from V and 10 bases from J; bases unmatched to any gene: 11. The CDR3 totals 15 residues. Germline CDR1 is LNHNV and CDR2 is YYDKDF (reference sequence). CDR3 bases: TGTGCCACCAGCAGAGAGACAGGGAGGTCGTGTGGAGCTTTCTTT. It codes for CATSRETGRSCGAFF.

J is TRBJ1-2 and V is TRBV2, with 9 bases identical to TRBD1. The CDR3 has 14 amino acids. The V segment lost 7 bases and the J segment 5 bases; nucleotides outside the gene matches: 8. The germline V gene encodes CDR1 SNHLY and CDR2 FYNNEI. For the CDR3, the DNA is TGTGCCAGCATAAACAGGGGGCAGAAGTATGGCTACACCTTC. Its protein product is CASINRGQKYGYTF.

The gene calls are TRBV7-8 and TRBJ1-2; D perhaps matches TRBD1 (5 bases). The CDR3 sequence is 15 residues long. With 2 bases removed from V and 5 bases from J, the gap between germline ends came to 15 bases. Germline values: CDR1 SGHVS, CDR2 FQNEAQ. The CDR3 bases are TGTGCCAGCAGCTTAAATGACAGCCCCGGTTATGGCTACACCTTC. It encodes CASSLNDSPGYGYTF. Combining the CDR3 with reference TRBV7-8 and TRBJ1-2 gives the whole variable domain GAGVSQSPRYKVAKRGQDVALRCDPISGHVSLFWYQQALGQGPEFLTYFQNEAQLDKSGLPSDRFFAERPEGSVSTLKIQRTQQEDSAVYLCASSLNDSPGYGYTFGSGTRLTVV.

V usage is TRBV9 and J usage is TRBJ1-2, with a tentative D call TRBD1 (6 bases). CDR3 length equals 16 residues. The V end lost 0 bases, the J end lost 5 bases, and 17 bases lay between the germline ends. Germline-derived CDR1 and CDR2 are SGDLS and YYNGEE. The CDR3 DNA follows: TGTGCCAGCAGCGTAGAGGCAGGGGATGTTGGATATGGCTACACCTTC. Its protein is CASSVEAGDVGYGYTF.